The T cell receptor (beta chain) described here comes from a study of CD8+ T cells in alopecia areata. Germline V gene sequence: CDR1 GTSNPN, CDR2 SVGIG (reference sequence). This CDR3 contains 13 residues. Unmatched junction bases numbered 4, after V lost 6 bases and J lost 2 bases. RNA extraction and reverse transcription yielded cDNA as sequencing template. Data came from immunoSEQ multiplex PCR; TCRdb stores just in-frame clones and leaves some out. The sample has 98,000 or so clones; about 50% are singletons. The source of this sequence is a human donor with alopecia areata. Sequencing was carried out using NKG2D-low CD8+ T cells sorted from blood. V usage is TRBV30 and J usage is TRBJ2-7, with 10 positions matching TRBD2. CDR3 sequence (DNA): TGTGCCTGTTTAGCGGGAGGAGCCTACGAGCAGTACTTC. Protein: CACLAGGAYEQYF.